The rows below give T cell receptor beta chains drawn from one sample of a study of T cell responses to AZD1222 COVID-19 vaccine. TCRdb's copy holds only in-frame clones and misses some; the assay was immunoSEQ multiplex PCR. This table has about 150,000 clones, about 83% appearing once. The sample was peripheral blood, taken 28 days after the second AZD1222 dose. The receptor set was obtained from an adult who received the AZD1222 COVID-19 vaccine. Each CDR3 is given with its conserved first and last residue. A D gene is named only where the DNA matches it firmly. Clone size appears in some rows only: once, few, many, or a class for an expanded clone.

j_call clone_size d_call v_call cdr3_nt cdr3_aa
TRBJ2-7 few - TRBV6-5 TGTGCCAGCAGCCCGATGGGGATTTCCTACGAGCAGTACTTC CASSPMGISYEQYF
TRBJ2-7 - TRBD1 TRBV9 TGTGCCAGCAGCCCCTGGGACAGGGCGAATGACGAGCAGTACTTC CASSPWDRANDEQYF
TRBJ2-1 - - TRBV6-1 TGTGCCAGCAGTGAAAATTGGGGGGGGGCGGATGAGCAGTTCTTC CASSENWGGADEQFF
TRBJ1-2 - TRBD1 TRBV12-3/TRBV12-4 TGTGCCAGCAGTCGGACAGGGCAATATGGCTACACCTTC CASSRTGQYGYTF
TRBJ1-1 - - TRBV11-2 TGTGCCAGCAGTCTAGCTTCGGGGGGCACTGAAGCTTTCTTT CASSLASGGTEAFF
TRBJ2-3 once - TRBV6-2/TRBV6-3 TGTGCCAGCAGTTATTTTGCGGGCACAGATACGCAGTATTTT CASSYFAGTDTQYF
TRBJ2-7 once - TRBV3-1/TRBV3-2 TGTGCCAGCAGCCACCCGACGGGGGCCCTCTACGAGCAGTACTTC CASSHPTGALYEQYF
TRBJ1-5 - - TRBV19 TGTGCCAGTAGTTTAGACAGGTTGGACCAGCCCCAGCATTTT CASSLDRLDQPQHF
TRBJ1-5 - - TRBV10-3 TGTGCCATCAGTGTATCTTCCGGGGAGCCCCAGCATTTT CAISVSSGEPQHF
TRBJ1-2 - - TRBV12-3/TRBV12-4 TGTGCCAGCAGTTTCAACTATGGCTACACCTTC CASSFNYGYTF
TRBJ2-7 - - TRBV3-1/TRBV3-2 TGTGCCAGCAGCCAAGAGGTGGTAGGCAGTCCCTACGAGCAGTACTTC CASSQEVVGSPYEQYF